Below, 19 T cell receptor beta chains from the same sample are listed, as sequenced in a study of cytomegalovirus exposure and HLA in healthy donors. The PCR employed 60 Vbeta primers together with 13 Jbeta primers. Only in-frame clones appear in the TCRdb table, and some are missing; sequencing was by immunoSEQ multiplex PCR. This table holds around 180,000 clones, approximately 81% found once. Source material: PBMCs. The receptor set was obtained from a boy aged 2 to 10 in good health and CMV-seronegative.

This clone has just a few counts. The rearrangement links TRBV19 to TRBJ1-1, with D perhaps TRBD1 (6 bases). The CDR3 consists of 15 residues. Germline CDR1 and CDR2: LNHDA and SQIVND (reference sequence). V dropped 4 bases and J dropped 0 bases, with 12 bases sitting between them. CDR3 amino acids: CASSRNRDMNTEAFF. The CDR3 DNA sequence: TGTGCCAGTAGTAGAAACAGGGACATGAACACTGAAGCTTTCTTT.

This chain uses TRBV19 with TRBJ2-1; TRBD2 might be the D (7 bases). The CDR3 length is 16 residues. The V gene's germline CDR1 is LNHDA and CDR2 SQIVND (reference sequence). Trimming took off 4 bases at V and 4 bases at J, with 17 bases between the two ends. Written as DNA, the CDR3 is TGTGCCAGTAGTAATGGGGGGGGCGCGGAGTACAATGAGCAGTTCTTC. Protein: CASSNGGGAEYNEQFF.

In its sample, this clone was seen once. The CDR3 loop is CASSDSGSRYNEQFF. CDR3 coding DNA: TGTGCCAGCAGTGATAGCGGGAGTAGGTACAATGAGCAGTTCTTC. V usage is TRBV28 and J usage is TRBJ2-1; 9 bases are a match to TRBD2. Per the germline V gene, CDR1 is MDHEN and CDR2 is SYDVKM. J was trimmed by 4 bases and V by 5 bases; bases with no gene match: 6. This CDR3 has 15 amino acids. The full variable domain, its missing parts supplied by reference TRBV28 and TRBJ2-1, is DVKVTQSSRYLVKRTGEKVFLECVQDMDHENMFWYRQDPGLGLRLIYFSYDVKMKEKGDIPEGYSVSREKKERFSLILESASTNQTSMYLCASSDSGSRYNEQFFGPGTRLTVL.

This clone was seen a few times. This CDR3 is also generated by other DNA sequences in the sample. This sequence joins TRBV20-1 and TRBJ2-3; D ambiguous. The CDR3 has 11 amino acids. The germline V gene encodes CDR1 DFQATT and CDR2 SNEGSKA (reference sequence). V lost 3 bases and J lost 6, with 7 bases in between. The CDR3 sequence is CSARAGDTQYF. CDR3 DNA sequence: TGCAGTGCTAGGGCAGGCGATACGCAGTATTTT.

The V gene is TRBV11-2, the J gene TRBJ2-1; D not certain. V was clipped by 5 bases and J by 6 bases, with 8 bases between them. Germline loops: CDR1 SGHAT, CDR2 FQNNGV. This CDR3 is built from 12 residues. The CDR3 DNA reads as TGTGCCAGCAGCCTCTCCCCCAATGAGCAGTTCTTC. It is translated as CASSLSPNEQFF. Together with reference TRBV11-2 and TRBJ2-1, the CDR3 gives the full variable domain: EAGVAQSPRYKIIEKRQSVAFWCNPISGHATLYWYQQILGQGPKLLIQFQNNGVVDDSQLPKDRFSAERLKGVDSTLKIQPAKLEDSAVYLCASSLSPNEQFFGPGTRLTVL.

The V call is TRBV25-1, the J call TRBJ2-7, with D unclear. The ends were cut back, 3 bases at V and 4 bases at J, with 13 bases in the middle. The germline CDR1 and CDR2 sequences are MGHDK and SYGVNS. There are 14 residues in the CDR3. CDR3 in DNA: TGTGCCAGCAGTGACCTCGACTCAAATTACGAGCAGTACTTC. Translating gives CASSDLDSNYEQYF.

A few counts support this clone. The chain carries TRBV10-3 and TRBJ2-5; D might be TRBD1 (6 bases). Trimming left V 5 bases short and J 2 bases short, with 6 bases between. The CDR3 covers 12 residues. Germline CDR1 is ENHRY and CDR2 is SYGVKD. CDR3 protein: CAISQGQETQYF. In nucleotides, the CDR3 is TGTGCCATCAGTCAGGGGCAAGAGACCCAGTACTTC.

The rearrangement joins TRBV19 to TRBJ2-2; 9 nucleotides align to TRBD1. Looked up from germline, CDR1 is LNHDA and CDR2 is SQIVND (reference sequence). The CDR3 contains 19 residues. J lost 6 bases, V lost 0 bases, and 14 bases had no gene match. CDR3 region: CASSIDKRDRGIGSGELFF. CDR3 coding DNA: TGTGCCAGTAGTATAGATAAAAGAGACAGGGGGATTGGCTCCGGGGAGCTGTTTTTT.

The rearrangement uses TRBV7-9 and TRBJ1-2; no clear D gene. Germline V gene sequence: CDR1 SEHNR, CDR2 FQNEAQ (reference sequence). V gave up 5 bases and J gave up 4 bases, with 11 bases separating them. The CDR3 runs 13 residues. In DNA form, the CDR3 reads TGTGCCAGCAGCCCAGACATCAGCTATGGCTACACCTTC. Amino acids: CASSPDISYGYTF.

The chain recombines TRBV5-6 with TRBJ1-2; no definite D call. The germline V and J ends were trimmed by 1 base and 4 bases, with 14 bases remaining between them. The CDR3 is made up of 15 amino acids. Germline CDR1 and CDR2: SGHDT and YYEEEE. The CDR3 nucleotides read TGTGCCAGCAGCTTGTCCAGGCCGGGGAGCTATGGCTACACCTTC. It is translated as CASSLSRPGSYGYTF.

The chain joins TRBV5-6 to TRBJ2-1, with TRBD2 matching over 9 bases. The trim removed 0 bases at V and 6 bases at J, leaving 4 bases unmatched. The CDR3 covers 15 residues. Germline values: CDR1 SGHDT, CDR2 YYEEEE. The CDR3 loop reads CASSLGAGGGNEQFF. The CDR3 DNA sequence: TGTGCCAGCAGCTTGGGAGCGGGAGGAGGCAATGAGCAGTTCTTC. The whole variable domain, filled in from reference TRBV5-6 and TRBJ2-1, reads DAGVTQSPTHLIKTRGQQVTLRCSPKSGHDTVSWYQQALGQGPQFIFQYYEEEERQRGNFPDRFSGHQFPNYSSELNVNALLLGDSALYLCASSLGAGGGNEQFFGPGTRLTVL.

This chain uses TRBV5-1 with TRBJ1-2, with D possibly matching TRBD1 (6 bases). The V gene lost 6 bases and the J gene lost 4 bases, with 16 bases spanning the gap. Germline CDR1 SGHRS, CDR2 YFSETQ. The CDR3 contains 14 residues. DNA for the CDR3: TGCGCCAGCAACTTTGGGGGCAACGGCTATGGCTACACCTTC. Translating gives CASNFGGNGYGYTF. Using reference TRBV5-1 and TRBJ1-2 for the parts outside the CDR3, the full variable domain is KAGVTQTPRYLIKTRGQQVTLSCSPISGHRSVSWYQQTPGQGLQFLFEYFSETQRNKGNFPGRFSGRQFSNSRSEMNVSTLELGDSALYLCASNFGGNGYGYTFGSGTRLTVV.

The chain uses TRBV29-1 and TRBJ2-7; 7 nucleotides match TRBD2. This CDR3 is 11 amino acids long. Germline trimming cut 6 bases from V and 3 bases from J; bases unmatched to any gene: 2. CDR1 and CDR2 from the germline V gene are SQVTM and ANQGSEA. The CDR3 DNA reads as TGCAGCGTCAGCGGGGTCTACGAGCAGTACTTC. The encoded protein is CSVSGVYEQYF.

The chain recombines TRBV18 with TRBJ1-1; 9 bases align to TRBD1. The CDR3 consists of 15 residues. Unmatched junction bases numbered 9, after V lost 8 bases and J lost 2 bases. CDR1 is KGHSH, CDR2 LQKENI, per germline. The CDR3 spells CASANRDRVNTEAFF. DNA of the CDR3: TGTGCCAGCGCCAACCGGGACAGGGTAAACACTGAAGCTTTCTTT.

CDR3 loop: CASSKGGSGGPQETQYF. DNA of the CDR3: TGTGCCAGCAGCAAAGGTGGTAGCGGGGGCCCACAAGAGACCCAGTACTTC. The chain has TRBV21-1 and TRBJ2-5; TRBD2, the table's D call, lacks a check against the DNA. TRBV21-1 is noted as a pseudogene. CDR3 size: 17 residues.

This clone turned up a few times. The chain recombines TRBV2 with TRBJ1-1; D unresolved. The V end lost 2 bases, the J end lost 1 base, and 11 bases lay between the germline ends. CDR1 and CDR2 (germline): SNHLY, FYNNEI. This CDR3 is built from 15 residues. CDR3 amino acids: CASSELREQNTEAFF. DNA of the CDR3: TGTGCCAGCAGTGAACTTAGGGAGCAGAACACTGAAGCTTTCTTT. The complete variable domain, with remaining parts taken from reference TRBV2 and TRBJ1-1, reads EPEVTQTPSHQVTQMGQEVILRCVPISNHLYFYWYRQILGQKVEFLVSFYNNEISEKSEIFDDQFSVERPDGSNFTLKIRSTKLEDSAMYFCASSELREQNTEAFFGQGTRLTVV.

The CDR3 here is CASEGDNYEQYF. The CDR3 DNA reads as TGCGCCAGCGAAGGAGATAACTACGAGCAGTACTTC. The genes are TRBV5-1 and TRBJ2-7, with D uncertain. CDR1 and CDR2 from the germline V gene are SGHRS and YFSETQ. This CDR3 has 12 residues. V lost 7 bases and J lost 3, with 11 bases in between.

Of note for this clone: The junction departs from the called germline gene at one end, perhaps through a read error. This chain uses TRBV7-3 with TRBJ2-5, with 9 bases fitting TRBD1. From germline, CDR1 is SGHTA and CDR2 FQGTGA. The CDR3 has 15 residues. Here the CDR3 DNA reads TGTGCCAGCAGCCCGGGGGGACAGGGCCAAGGGACCCAGTACTTC. Its protein is CASSPGGQGQGTQYF.

This chain links TRBV30 with TRBJ1-1, with TRBD1 identical over 7 bases. The CDR3 loop spans 14 amino acids. Germline-derived CDR1 and CDR2 are GTSNPN and SVGIG (reference sequence). V lost 0 bases, J lost 6 bases, and 7 bases stayed unmatched. The CDR3 region is CAWSVGGGNAEAFF. Written as DNA, the CDR3 is TGTGCCTGGAGTGTCGGAGGGGGCAACGCTGAAGCTTTCTTT.